This is a list of T cell receptor beta chains from one sample in a study of CD8+ T cells in alopecia areata. The repertoire was sequenced with immunoSEQ multiplex PCR; TCRdb's copy has only in-frame clones and lacks some. The repertoire includes about 120,000 clones, about 50% of them detected once, and approximately 0.46% sits in the top ten. The input for sequencing was CD4+ T cells sorted from blood, taken at week 4, from a patient treated with tofacitinib. These receptors all come from a human donor with alopecia areata. Each CDR3 is given with its conserved first and last residue. A D gene is named only where the DNA matches it firmly. Clone size is not always given. Where it is, it says once, few, many or a class for expanded clones.

few,TRBD1,TRBV7-9,TRBJ2-7,CASSTGMDRGRHEQYF,TGTGCCAGCAGTACAGGGATGGACAGGGGTAGGCACGAGCAGTACTTC
.,.,TRBV2,TRBJ2-4,CASSSQGVRSIAYF,TGTGCCAGCAGTTCACAGGGTGTGAGAAGTATTGCGTACTTC
.,.,TRBV29-1,TRBJ1-1,CSVFSLYTEAFF,TGCAGCGTTTTCTCTCTGTACACTGAAGCTTTCTTT
.,.,TRBV4-1,TRBJ1-2,CASSPTGSYGYTF,TGCGCCAGCAGCCCTACAGGGTCCTATGGCTACACCTTC
.,.,TRBV30,TRBJ2-1,CAWSRSSGVGSYNEQFF,TGTGCCTGGAGCCGCTCAAGCGGAGTAGGCTCCTACAATGAGCAGTTCTTC
.,.,TRBV30,TRBJ2-3,CAWSGGGTDTQYF,TGTGCCTGGAGTGGAGGTGGCACAGATACGCAGTATTTT
.,.,TRBV7-9,TRBJ2-5,CASSLGGVRETQYF,TGTGCCAGCAGCTTAGGAGGGGTCCGGGAGACCCAGTACTTC
.,.,TRBV7-8,TRBJ1-6,CASSKSPGNDSPLHF,TGTGCCAGCAGCAAATCCCCGGGAAATGACTCACCCCTCCACTTT
.,.,TRBV2,TRBJ2-7,CASREYEQYF,TGTGCCAGCAGGGAATACGAGCAGTACTTC
.,.,TRBV29-1,TRBJ2-7,CSGRWGEDKQYF,TGCAGCGGCCGTTGGGGGGAGGACAAGCAGTACTTC
.,.,TRBV5-1,TRBJ2-1,CASSSSPASSYNEQFF,TGCGCCAGCAGCTCCTCCCCGGCCAGCTCCTACAATGAGCAGTTCTTC
.,TRBD1,TRBV2,TRBJ1-1,CASTPELGQGNTEAFF,TGTGCCAGCACCCCGGAACTGGGACAGGGGAACACTGAAGCTTTCTTT
.,TRBD1,TRBV6-5,TRBJ1-4,CASSSVTGGGEKLFF,TGTGCCAGCAGTTCTGTGACAGGGGGAGGGGAAAAACTGTTTTTT
few,TRBD1,TRBV15,TRBJ1-2,CATSREVLRGTGRTKDGYTF,TGTGCCACCAGCAGAGAGGTATTACGGGGGACAGGTCGGACAAAGGATGGCTACACCTTC
once,.,TRBV27,TRBJ2-1,CASSSQPGVNEQFF,TGTGCCAGCAGTTCACAACCAGGGGTGAATGAGCAGTTCTTC
.,.,TRBV14,TRBJ2-7,CASSQLGASEQYF,TGTGCCAGCAGCCAATTGGGGGCGAGCGAGCAGTACTTC
.,.,TRBV14,TRBJ1-4,CASSQAGFLNEKLFF,TGTGCCAGCAGCCAAGCCGGGTTCCTTAATGAAAAACTGTTTTTT
few,.,TRBV19,TRBJ1-5,CASSDHRDQPQHF,TGTGCCAGTAGTGACCATCGGGATCAGCCCCAGCATTTT
.,.,TRBV6-6,TRBJ2-1,CASRDTGGRGDNEQFF,TGTGCCAGCAGGGACACCGGGGGTAGGGGAGACAATGAGCAGTTCTTC
.,.,TRBV14,TRBJ2-1,CASRRTGNEQFF,TGTGCCAGCAGACGCACAGGGAACGAGCAGTTCTTC
.,TRBD2,TRBV6-4,TRBJ2-2,CASRRLAGATTGELFF,TGTGCCAGCAGACGACTAGCGGGAGCGACCACCGGGGAGCTGTTTTTT
few,.,TRBV5-1,TRBJ1-5,CASRTGPNQPQHF,TGCGCCAGCAGAACAGGGCCTAATCAGCCCCAGCATTTT
.,.,TRBV7-3,TRBJ1-2,CASSLRGGPNYGYTF,TGTGCCAGCAGCTTAAGGGGCGGTCCTAACTATGGCTACACCTTC
few,TRBD1,TRBV7-9,TRBJ2-7,CASSSGTGAPYEQYF,TGTGCCAGCAGCTCAGGGACAGGGGCCCCCTACGAGCAGTACTTC
few,TRBD2,TRBV5-1,TRBJ2-1,CASSPTSGSSYNEQFF,TGCGCCAGCAGCCCTACTAGCGGGAGCTCCTACAATGAGCAGTTCTTC
.,.,TRBV10-1,TRBJ2-7,CASSESSRDEQYF,TGCGCCAGCAGTGAGTCGAGTCGTGACGAGCAGTACTTC
.,.,TRBV25-1,TRBJ2-1,CASRGYNEQFF,TGTGCCAGCAGGGGCTACAATGAGCAGTTCTTC
.,.,TRBV30,TRBJ1-1,CAWTRGNTEAFF,TGTGCCTGGACACGGGGGAACACTGAAGCTTTCTTT
.,TRBD2,TRBV29-1,TRBJ2-1,CSVESGRAGNNEQFF,TGCAGCGTTGAAAGCGGGAGGGCCGGGAACAATGAGCAGTTCTTC
.,.,TRBV18,TRBJ2-7,CASSKPGPSDEQYF,TGTGCCAGCTCAAAACCAGGCCCTTCGGACGAGCAGTACTTC
.,TRBD2,TRBV9,TRBJ2-1,CASSVGTRRGGRRDEQFF,TGTGCCAGCAGCGTGGGGACCCGGAGGGGCGGGAGAAGGGATGAGCAGTTCTTC
.,.,TRBV7-2,TRBJ1-2,CASSRTNTNYGYTF,TGTGCCAGCAGCCGGACAAATACTAACTATGGCTACACCTTC
.,.,TRBV29-1,TRBJ2-7,CSVERSTNEQYF,TGCAGCGTTGAAAGATCGACCAACGAGCAGTACTTC
.,TRBD1,TRBV18,TRBJ1-2,CASSPRDRDRHGYTF,TGTGCCAGCTCACCCCGGGACAGGGATCGGCATGGCTACACCTTC
few,TRBD2,TRBV29-1,TRBJ2-1,CSVAGTSGVNEQFF,TGCAGCGTCGCAGGGACTAGCGGCGTCAATGAGCAGTTCTTC